The 5 T cell receptor beta chains in this list originate from one sample, sequenced in a study of T cells in Graves' hyperthyroidism and ophthalmopathy. The CDR3 regions of TCR beta were amplified from RNA transcripts. Primed by the HTBI set, a first-round RT-PCR was run on the TCR CDR3. TCRdb redid the calling of the multiplex PCR reads with MiXCR, one entry per CDR3 protein. The sample has approximately 370,000 distinct CDR3 sequences, more than 13% seen once; the top ten hold about 30%. Material: blood. The receptors derive from a woman aged 30 to 39 with Graves' hyperthyroidism.

V usage is TRBV12-3 or TRBV12-4 and J usage is TRBJ2-1; tentatively, D is TRBD2 (5 bases). Trimming shortened V by 3 bases and J by 2 bases, and 11 bases separated the two germline ends. The CDR3 has 15 amino acids. CDR3 sequence reads: CASSLPGSTYNEQFF. For the CDR3, the DNA is TGTGCCAGCAGTTTGCCGGGGAGCACCTACAATGAGCAGTTCTTC.

This chain uses TRBV29-1 with TRBJ2-1; no reliable D call. Trimming shortened V by 5 bases and J by 5 bases, and 4 bases separated the two germline ends. Germline CDR1 SQVTM, CDR2 ANQGSEA. This CDR3 contains 10 residues. This chain's CDR3 is CSVHNNEQFF. DNA of the CDR3: TGCAGCGTTCACAACAATGAGCAGTTCTTC.

This clonotype showed up many times. The chain couples TRBV2 to TRBJ1-6; tentatively, D is TRBD1 (5 bases). CDR3 size: 14 residues. V shed 4 bases and J shed 5 bases, with 9 bases lying between them. Germline lookup yields CDR1 SNHLY and CDR2 FYNNEI. In nucleotides, the CDR3 is TGTGCCAGCAGTGCCGGGACCGATAATTCACCCCTCCACTTT. This gives the protein CASSAGTDNSPLHF. Complete variable domain (other parts from reference TRBV2 and TRBJ1-6): EPEVTQTPSHQVTQMGQEVILRCVPISNHLYFYWYRQILGQKVEFLVSFYNNEISEKSEIFDDQFSVERPDGSNFTLKIRSTKLEDSAMYFCASSAGTDNSPLHFGNGTRLTVT.

This clonotype was seen at least ten times. This chain joins TRBV3-1 and TRBJ2-7; TRBD1 might be the D (6 bases). This CDR3 spans 15 amino acids. Between the trimmed V and J ends, which lost 4 bases and 4 bases, there was a span of 17 bases. The germline CDR1 and CDR2 sequences are LGHDT and YNNKEL (reference sequence). In nucleotides, the CDR3 is TGTGCCAGCAGCCTACCTGGGGGCACCTTATACGAGCAGTACTTC. It codes for CASSLPGGTLYEQYF.

This clonotype appeared a few times. V is TRBV20-1 and J is TRBJ2-3, with 11 bases matching TRBD2. Per germline, CDR1 DFQATT and CDR2 SNEGSKA (reference sequence). Germline trimming cut 6 bases from V and 1 base from J; bases unmatched to any gene: 12. This CDR3 contains 17 residues. CDR3 in amino acids: CSADLGPGLAGTDTQYF. The CDR3 DNA reads TGCAGTGCCGACCTCGGTCCGGGACTAGCGGGCACAGATACGCAGTATTTT.